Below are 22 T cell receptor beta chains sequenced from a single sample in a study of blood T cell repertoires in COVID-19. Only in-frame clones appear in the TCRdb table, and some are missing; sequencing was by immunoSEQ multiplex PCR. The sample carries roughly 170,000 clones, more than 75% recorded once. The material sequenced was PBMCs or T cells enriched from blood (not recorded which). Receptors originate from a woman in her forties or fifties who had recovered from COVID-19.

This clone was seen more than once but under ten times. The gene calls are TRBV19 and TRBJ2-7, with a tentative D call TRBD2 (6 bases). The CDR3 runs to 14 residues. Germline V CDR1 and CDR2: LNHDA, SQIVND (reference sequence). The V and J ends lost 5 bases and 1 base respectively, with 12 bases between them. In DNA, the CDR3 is TGTGCCAGTAGTCGGTCTAGCGAATCCTACGAGCAGTACTTC. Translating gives CASSRSSESYEQYF.

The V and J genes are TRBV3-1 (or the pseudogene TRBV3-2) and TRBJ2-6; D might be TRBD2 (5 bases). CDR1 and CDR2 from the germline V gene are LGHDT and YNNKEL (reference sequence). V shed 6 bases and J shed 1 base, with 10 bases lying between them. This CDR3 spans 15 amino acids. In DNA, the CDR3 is TGTGCCAGCAGTTTCCGGGGTTCTGGGGCCAACGTCCTGACTTTC. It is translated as CASSFRGSGANVLTF.

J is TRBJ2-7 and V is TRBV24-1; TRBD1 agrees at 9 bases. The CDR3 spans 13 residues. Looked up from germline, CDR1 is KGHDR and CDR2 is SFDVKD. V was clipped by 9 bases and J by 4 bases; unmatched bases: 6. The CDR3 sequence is CATGSGQGYEQYF. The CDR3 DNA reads TGTGCCACCGGCTCCGGACAGGGGTACGAGCAGTACTTC.

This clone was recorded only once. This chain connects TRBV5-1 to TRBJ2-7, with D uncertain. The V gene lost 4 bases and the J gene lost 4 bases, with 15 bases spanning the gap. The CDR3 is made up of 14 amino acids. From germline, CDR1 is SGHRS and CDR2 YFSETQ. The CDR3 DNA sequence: TGCGCCAGCAGCGCCACAGCAGGTTGGTACGAGCAGTACTTC. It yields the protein CASSATAGWYEQYF.

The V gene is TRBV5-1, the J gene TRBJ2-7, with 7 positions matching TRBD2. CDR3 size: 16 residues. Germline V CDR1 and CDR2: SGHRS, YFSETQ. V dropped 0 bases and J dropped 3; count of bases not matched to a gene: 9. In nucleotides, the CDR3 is TGCGCCAGCAGCTTGGAGGCTAGCGGAAGCTACTACGAGCAGTACTTC. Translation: CASSLEASGSYYEQYF.

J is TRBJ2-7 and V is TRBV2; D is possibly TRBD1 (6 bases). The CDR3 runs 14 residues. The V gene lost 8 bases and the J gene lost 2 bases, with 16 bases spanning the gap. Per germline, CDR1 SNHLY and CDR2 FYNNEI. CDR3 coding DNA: TGTGCCAGCTTGAGGGGGTGGCCCCCCTACGAGCAGTACTTC. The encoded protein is CASLRGWPPYEQYF.

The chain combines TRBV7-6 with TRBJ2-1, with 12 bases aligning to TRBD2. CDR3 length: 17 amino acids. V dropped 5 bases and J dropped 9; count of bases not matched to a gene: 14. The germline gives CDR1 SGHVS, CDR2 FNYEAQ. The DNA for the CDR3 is TGTGCCAGCAGCCTGACAGGGTATCCGACTAGCGGGAGTGAGCAGTTCTTC. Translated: CASSLTGYPTSGSEQFF.

CDR3 amino acids: CASRPGTGGNSPLHF. The CDR3 DNA is TGTGCCAGCAGGCCCGGGACAGGAGGTAATTCACCCCTCCACTTT. This chain links TRBV28 with TRBJ1-6; 8 bases match TRBD1. Germline loops: CDR1 MDHEN, CDR2 SYDVKM. The trim removed 6 bases at V and 6 bases at J, leaving 7 bases unmatched. The CDR3 is 15 residues long.

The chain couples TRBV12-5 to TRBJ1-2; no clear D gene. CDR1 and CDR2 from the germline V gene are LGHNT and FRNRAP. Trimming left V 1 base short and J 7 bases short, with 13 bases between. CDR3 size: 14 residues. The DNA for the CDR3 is TGTGCTAGTGGTTTGGGTCAACTCGCTGGTGGCTACACCTTC. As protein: CASGLGQLAGGYTF.

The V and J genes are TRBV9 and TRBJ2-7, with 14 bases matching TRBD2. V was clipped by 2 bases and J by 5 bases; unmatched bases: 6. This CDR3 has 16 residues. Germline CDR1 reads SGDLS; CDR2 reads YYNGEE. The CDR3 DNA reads TGTGCCAGCAGCGTGGGAGGGACTAGCGGGAGTAACGAGCAGTACTTC. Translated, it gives CASSVGGTSGSNEQYF.

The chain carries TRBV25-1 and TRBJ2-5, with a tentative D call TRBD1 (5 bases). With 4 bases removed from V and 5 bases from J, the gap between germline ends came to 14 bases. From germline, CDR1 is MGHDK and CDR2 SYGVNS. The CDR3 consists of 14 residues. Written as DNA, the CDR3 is TGTGCCAGCAGTGGGTCAGGGCCTTTTGAGACCCAGTACTTC. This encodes CASSGSGPFETQYF.

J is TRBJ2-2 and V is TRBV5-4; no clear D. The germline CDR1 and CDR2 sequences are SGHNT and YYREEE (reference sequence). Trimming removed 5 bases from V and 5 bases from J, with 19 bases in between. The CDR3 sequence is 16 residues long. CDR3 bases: TGTGCCAGCAGGGGCGATATCTCCCAATGGACCGGGGAGCTGTTTTTT. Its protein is CASRGDISQWTGELFF. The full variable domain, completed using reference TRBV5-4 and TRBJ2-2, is ETGVTQSPTHLIKTRGQQVTLRCSSQSGHNTVSWYQQALGQGPQFIFQYYREEENGRGNFPPRFSGLQFPNYSSELNVNALELDDSALYLCASRGDISQWTGELFFGEGSRLTVL.

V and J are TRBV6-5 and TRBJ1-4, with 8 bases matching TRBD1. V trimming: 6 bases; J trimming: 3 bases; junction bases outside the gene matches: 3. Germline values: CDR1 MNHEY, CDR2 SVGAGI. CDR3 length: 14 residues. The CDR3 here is CASSPDRANEKLFF. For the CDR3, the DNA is TGTGCCAGCAGCCCGGACAGGGCTAATGAAAAACTGTTTTTT.

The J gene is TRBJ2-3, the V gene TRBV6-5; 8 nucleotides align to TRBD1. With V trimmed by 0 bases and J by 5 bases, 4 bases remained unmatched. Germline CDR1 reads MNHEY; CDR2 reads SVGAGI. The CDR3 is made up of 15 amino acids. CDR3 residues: CASSYSNRGLDTQYF. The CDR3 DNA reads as TGTGCCAGCAGTTACTCGAACAGGGGGTTAGATACGCAGTATTTT.

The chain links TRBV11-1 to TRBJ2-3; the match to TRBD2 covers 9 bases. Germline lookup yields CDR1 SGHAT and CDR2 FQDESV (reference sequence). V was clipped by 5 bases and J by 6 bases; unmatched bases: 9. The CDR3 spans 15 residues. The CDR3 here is CASSPTRLAVDTQYF. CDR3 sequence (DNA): TGTGCCAGCAGCCCTACCCGACTAGCGGTCGATACGCAGTATTTT.

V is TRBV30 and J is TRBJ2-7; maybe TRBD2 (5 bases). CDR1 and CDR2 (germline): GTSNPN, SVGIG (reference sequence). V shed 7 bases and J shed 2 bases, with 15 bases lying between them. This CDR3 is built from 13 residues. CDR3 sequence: CAYPSRTPYEQYF. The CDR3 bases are TGTGCCTACCCTTCGCGGACTCCCTACGAGCAGTACTTC. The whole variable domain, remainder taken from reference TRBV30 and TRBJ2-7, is SQTIHQWPATLVQPVGSPLSLECTVEGTSNPNLYWYRQAAGRGLQLLFYSVGIGQISSEVPQNLSASRPQDRQFILSSKKLLLSDSGFYLCAYPSRTPYEQYFGPGTRLTVT.

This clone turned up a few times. The CDR3 DNA is TGCGCCAGCAGCCACCGCGGGAGCGCAGATACGCAGTATTTT. Translating gives CASSHRGSADTQYF. The V and J genes are TRBV4-3 and TRBJ2-3, with 7 bases aligning to TRBD2. J gave up 4 bases and V 3 bases, and 4 bases lay outside the gene matches. Germline loops: CDR1 LGHNA, CDR2 YSLEER. The CDR3 extends over 14 amino acids.

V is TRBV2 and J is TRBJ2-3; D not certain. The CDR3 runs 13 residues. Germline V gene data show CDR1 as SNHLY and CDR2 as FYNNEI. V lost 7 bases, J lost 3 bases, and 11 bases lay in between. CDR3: CASIRVETDTQYF. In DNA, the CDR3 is TGTGCCAGCATTAGAGTAGAGACAGATACGCAGTATTTT.

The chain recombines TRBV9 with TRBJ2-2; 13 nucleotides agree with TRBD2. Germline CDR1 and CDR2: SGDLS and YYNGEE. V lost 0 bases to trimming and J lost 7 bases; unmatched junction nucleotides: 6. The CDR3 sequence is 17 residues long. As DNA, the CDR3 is TGTGCCAGCAGCGTAGGAGGGACTAGCGGGATGGGCGGGGAGCTGTTTTTT. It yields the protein CASSVGGTSGMGGELFF.

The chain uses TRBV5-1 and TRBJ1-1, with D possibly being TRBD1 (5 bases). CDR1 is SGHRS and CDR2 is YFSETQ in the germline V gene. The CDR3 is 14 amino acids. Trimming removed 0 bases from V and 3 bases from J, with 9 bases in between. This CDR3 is CASSLGRVYTEAFF. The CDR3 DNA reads TGCGCCAGCAGCTTGGGCAGGGTGTACACTGAAGCTTTCTTT.

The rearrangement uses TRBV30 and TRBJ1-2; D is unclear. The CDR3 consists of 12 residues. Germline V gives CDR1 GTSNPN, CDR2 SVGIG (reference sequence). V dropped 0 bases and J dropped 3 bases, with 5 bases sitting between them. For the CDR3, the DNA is TGTGCCTGGAGTGTGGCAGACTATGGCTACACCTTC. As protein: CAWSVADYGYTF.

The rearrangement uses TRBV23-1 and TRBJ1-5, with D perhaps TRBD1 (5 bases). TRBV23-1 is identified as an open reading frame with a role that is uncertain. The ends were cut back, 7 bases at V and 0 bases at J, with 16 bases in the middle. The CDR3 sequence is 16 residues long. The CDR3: CASTPLETDSNQPQHF. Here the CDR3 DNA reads TGCGCCAGCACCCCCCTGGAGACAGATAGCAATCAGCCCCAGCATTTT.